This T cell receptor beta chain was profiled in a study of blood T cells in healthy people across ages. Study observations and caveats: There were more naive CD4+ cells and higher diversity in long-lived donors than in aged donors.

Points on this clonotype: As yet, its antigen is unknown.

Through a sample-barcoded 5' primer and a J-beta primer mix, a second PCR was run for roughly 6 to 11 cycles. TCRdb passed the 5' RACE reads through MiXCR, listing each CDR3 protein once. The repertoire includes some 700,000 distinct CDR3 sequences, around 40% of them detected once, and more than 20% sits in the top ten. With 3 bases removed from V and 0 bases from J, the gap between germline ends came to 14 bases. The CDR3 loop spans 16 amino acids. Isolation recovered at least 6 million PBMCs from every sample. The sample taken for sequencing was blood. The sequence came from a woman aged 55-69 years in good health. The chain recombines TRBV12-3 or TRBV12-4 with TRBJ2-5, with D possibly being TRBD2 (6 bases). Here the CDR3 reads CASSFFQAGYQETQYF. CDR3 in DNA: TGTGCCAGCAGTTTTTTTCAGGCGGGGTACCAAGAGACCCAGTACTTC.